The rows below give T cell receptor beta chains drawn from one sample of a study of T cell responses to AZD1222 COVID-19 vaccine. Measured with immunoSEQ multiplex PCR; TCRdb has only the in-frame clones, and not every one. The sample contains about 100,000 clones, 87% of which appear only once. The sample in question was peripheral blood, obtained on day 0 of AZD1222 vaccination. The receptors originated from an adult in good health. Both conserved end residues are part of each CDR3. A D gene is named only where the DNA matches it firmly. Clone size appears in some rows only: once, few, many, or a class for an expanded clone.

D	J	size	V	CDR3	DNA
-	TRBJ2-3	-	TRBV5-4	CAAGGGGNTQYF	TGTGCCGCAGGAGGGGGAGGGAATACGCAGTATTTT
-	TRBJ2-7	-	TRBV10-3	CATHGAGEQYF	TGTGCCACTCACGGGGCCGGCGAGCAGTACTTC
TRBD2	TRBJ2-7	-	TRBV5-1	CASSFGSGRVYEQYF	TGCGCCAGCAGCTTCGGGAGCGGGAGGGTCTACGAGCAGTACTTC
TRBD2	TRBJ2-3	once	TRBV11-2	CASSSGLAGVLDTQYF	TGTGCCAGCAGTTCGGGACTAGCGGGAGTCTTAGATACGCAGTATTTT
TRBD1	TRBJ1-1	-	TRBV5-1	CASSPGDRNTEAFF	TGCGCCAGCAGCCCCGGGGACAGGAACACTGAAGCTTTCTTT
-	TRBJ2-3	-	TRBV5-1	CASSNPAGTDTQYF	TGCGCCAGCAGCAACCCGGCGGGCACAGATACGCAGTATTTT
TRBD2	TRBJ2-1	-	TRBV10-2	CASRLAGGGEQFF	TGCGCCAGCAGACTAGCGGGAGGGGGTGAGCAGTTCTTC
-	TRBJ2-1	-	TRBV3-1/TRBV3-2	CASSQDRYNEQFF	TGTGCCAGCAGCCAAGATAGGTACAATGAGCAGTTCTTC
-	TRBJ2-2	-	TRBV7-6	CASSLEGWNTGELFF	TGTGCCAGCAGCTTAGAAGGGTGGAACACCGGGGAGCTGTTTTTT
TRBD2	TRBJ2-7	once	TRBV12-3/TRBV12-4	CAIRRESSYEQYF	TGTGCCATCCGGCGGGAGAGCTCCTACGAGCAGTACTTC
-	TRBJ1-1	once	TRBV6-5	CASSYQGLDTEAFF	TGTGCCAGCAGTTACCAGGGGCTTGACACTGAAGCTTTCTTT
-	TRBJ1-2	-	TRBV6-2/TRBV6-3	CASSYWGRTNKNYGYTF	TGTGCCAGCAGTTATTGGGGCCGAACTAATAAGAACTATGGCTACACCTTC
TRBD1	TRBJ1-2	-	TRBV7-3	CASSSGTGLGYTF	TGTGCCAGCAGCTCGGGGACAGGGTTAGGCTACACCTTC
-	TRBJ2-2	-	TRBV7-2	CASSYTQRTRGELFF	TGTGCCAGCAGCTACACACAGCGGACCCGGGGGGAGCTGTTTTTT
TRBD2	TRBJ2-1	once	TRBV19	CASSLLGGLAGGPYNEQFF	TGTGCCAGTAGTCTTTTGGGGGGACTAGCGGGAGGTCCCTACAATGAGCAGTTCTTC
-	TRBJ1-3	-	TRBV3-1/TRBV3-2	CASSQARTSATIYF	TGTGCCAGCAGCCAAGCAAGGACAAGCGCCACCATATATTTT
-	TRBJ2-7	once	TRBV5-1	CASSIQKKSYEQYF	TGCGCCAGCAGCATCCAGAAAAAATCCTACGAGCAGTACTTC
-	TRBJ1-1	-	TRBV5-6	CASSLVSGAEAFF	TGTGCCAGCAGCTTGGTTTCAGGGGCTGAAGCTTTCTTT
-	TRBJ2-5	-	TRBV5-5	CASSWQETQYF	TGTGCCAGCAGTTGGCAAGAGACCCAGTACTTC
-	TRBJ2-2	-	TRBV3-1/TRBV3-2	CASSPPVSGYGELFF	TGTGCCAGCAGCCCCCCGGTTAGCGGTTACGGGGAGCTGTTTTTT
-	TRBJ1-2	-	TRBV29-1	CSVPRQDLFYGYTF	TGCAGCGTTCCCAGACAGGACCTCTTCTATGGCTACACCTTC
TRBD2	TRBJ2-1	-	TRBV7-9	CASSLWAAGGGNEQFF	TGTGCCAGCAGCTTATGGGCAGCGGGAGGCGGGAATGAGCAGTTCTTC
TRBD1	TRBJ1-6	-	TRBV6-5	CASSYTTGEDSPLHF	TGTGCCAGCAGTTACACGACAGGGGAGGATTCACCCCTCCACTTT
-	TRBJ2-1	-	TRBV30	CAWSERGAFLEQFF	TGTGCCTGGAGTGAGCGCGGGGCCTTTTTGGAGCAGTTCTTC
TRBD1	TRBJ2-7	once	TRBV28	CASTRLGGRYEQYF	TGTGCCAGTACGCGGTTAGGGGGCAGGTACGAGCAGTACTTC
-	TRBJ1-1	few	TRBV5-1	CASSLVPTQTNTEAFF	TGCGCCAGCAGCTTGGTACCGACGCAAACGAACACTGAAGCTTTCTTT
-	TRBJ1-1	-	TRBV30	CAWTSVFQEAFF	TGTGCCTGGACGAGCGTTTTCCAGGAAGCTTTCTTT
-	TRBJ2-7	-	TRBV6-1	CASSEGFYEQYF	TGTGCCAGCAGTGAAGGGTTTTACGAGCAGTACTTC
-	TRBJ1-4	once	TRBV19	CASSRPLGGNEKLFF	TGTGCCAGTAGTAGACCATTAGGAGGTAATGAAAAACTGTTTTTT
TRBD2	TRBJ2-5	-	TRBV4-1	CASSQQISSGMETQYF	TGCGCCAGCAGCCAACAGATTTCTAGCGGGATGGAGACCCAGTACTTC
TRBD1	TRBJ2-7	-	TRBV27	CASSPLGQGMYEQYF	TGTGCCAGCAGTCCCTTAGGACAGGGGATGTACGAGCAGTACTTC
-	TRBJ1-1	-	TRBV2	CASSGGPRTEAFF	TGTGCCAGCAGCGGGGGGCCTCGAACTGAAGCTTTCTTT
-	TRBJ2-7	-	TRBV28	CASSLVTGPSYEQYF	TGTGCCAGCAGTTTAGTTACAGGACCGTCCTACGAGCAGTACTTC
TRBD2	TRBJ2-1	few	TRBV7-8	CASSLVGVSGRALYEQFF	TGTGCCAGCAGCTTAGTCGGGGTTAGCGGGAGGGCTTTATATGAGCAGTTCTTC
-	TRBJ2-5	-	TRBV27	CASSPRPRETQYF	TGTGCCAGCAGTCCCCGACCTAGGGAGACCCAGTACTTC
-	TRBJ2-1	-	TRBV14	CASSHGGPYNEQFF	TGTGCCAGCAGCCACGGGGGGCCATACAATGAGCAGTTCTTC
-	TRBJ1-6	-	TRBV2	CASRPDRSSYNSPLHF	TGTGCCAGCAGACCCGACAGGAGCTCCTATAATTCACCCCTCCACTTT
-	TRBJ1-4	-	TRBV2	CASGRTTNEKLFF	TGTGCCAGCGGGCGGACTACTAATGAAAAACTGTTTTTT
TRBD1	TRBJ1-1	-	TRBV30	CAWRDRGSNTEAFF	TGTGCCTGGAGGGACAGGGGGTCGAACACTGAAGCTTTCTTT
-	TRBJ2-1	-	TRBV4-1	CASSQALLAFYNEQFF	TGCGCCAGCAGCCAAGCGCTCCTAGCTTTCTACAATGAGCAGTTCTTC
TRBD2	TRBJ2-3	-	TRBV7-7	CASSRISGSADTQYF	TGTGCCAGCAGCCGAATAAGCGGGAGCGCAGATACGCAGTATTTT
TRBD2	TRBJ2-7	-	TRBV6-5	CASSYLGGAYEQYF	TGTGCCAGCAGTTACTTGGGAGGGGCCTACGAGCAGTACTTC
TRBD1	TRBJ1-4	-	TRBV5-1	CASSDRAGEKLFF	TGCGCCAGCAGCGACAGGGCCGGGGAAAAACTGTTTTTT
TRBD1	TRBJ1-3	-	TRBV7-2	CASSFRGLDGNTIYF	TGTGCCAGCAGCTTCAGGGGGCTTGATGGAAACACCATATATTTT
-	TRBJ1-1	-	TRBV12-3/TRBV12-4	CATGWSTDTEAFF	TGTGCCACCGGTTGGTCTACGGACACTGAAGCTTTCTTT
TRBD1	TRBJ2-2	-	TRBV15	CATSRDLGQRNGELFF	TGTGCCACCAGCAGAGATCTGGGACAGAGAAACGGGGAGCTGTTTTTT
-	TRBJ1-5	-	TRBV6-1	CASSEERLGQPQHF	TGTGCCAGCAGTGAAGAAAGGTTAGGACAGCCCCAGCATTTT
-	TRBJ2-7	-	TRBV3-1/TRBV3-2	CASSPPGGIAEQYF	TGTGCCAGCAGCCCCCCCGGTGGAATCGCCGAGCAGTACTTC
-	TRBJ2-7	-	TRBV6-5	CASTIFTETTYEQYF	TGTGCCAGCACCATTTTTACAGAAACAACCTACGAGCAGTACTTC
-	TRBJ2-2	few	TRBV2	CASSEGTGELFF	TGTGCCAGCAGTGAAGGCACCGGGGAGCTGTTTTTT
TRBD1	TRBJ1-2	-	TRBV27	CASSFNPGQGRNYGYTF	TGTGCCAGCAGTTTTAACCCGGGACAGGGCCGTAACTATGGCTACACCTTC
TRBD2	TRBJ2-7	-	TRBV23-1	CASSQSKEASGSYEQYF	TGCGCCAGCAGTCAGTCTAAAGAGGCTAGCGGATCCTACGAGCAGTACTTC